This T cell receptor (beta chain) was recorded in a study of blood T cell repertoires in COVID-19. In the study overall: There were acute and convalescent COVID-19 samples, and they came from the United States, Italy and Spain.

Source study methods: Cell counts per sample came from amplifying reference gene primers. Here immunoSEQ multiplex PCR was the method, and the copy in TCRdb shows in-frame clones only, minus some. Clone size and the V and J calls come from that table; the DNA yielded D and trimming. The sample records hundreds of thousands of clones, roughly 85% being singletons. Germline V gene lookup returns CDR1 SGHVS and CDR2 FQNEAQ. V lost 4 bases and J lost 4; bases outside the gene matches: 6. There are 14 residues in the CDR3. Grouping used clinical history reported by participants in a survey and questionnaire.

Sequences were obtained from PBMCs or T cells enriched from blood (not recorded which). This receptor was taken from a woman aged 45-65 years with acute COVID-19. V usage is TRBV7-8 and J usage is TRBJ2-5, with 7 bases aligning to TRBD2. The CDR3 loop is CASSSKGGRETQYF. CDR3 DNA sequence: TGTGCCAGCAGCTCCAAGGGAGGGAGAGAGACCCAGTACTTC.